The rows below give T cell receptor beta chains drawn from one sample of a study of siplizumab effects on memory and regulatory T cells. Sequencing used immunoSEQ multiplex PCR; TCRdb keeps in-frame clones, though not all of them. The data hold 65,000 to 85,000 clones, with 93% observed a single time. The source material was CD8+ T cells sorted from blood. These receptors originate from a human donor in good health. Both conserved end residues are part of each CDR3. Each record gives: V gene, clone size, CDR3 protein. Size tells how often a clone was seen (once, few, many) or the class of an expanded clone, and some rows leave it out.

TRBV2,NA,CASSDPDSSGNTIYF
TRBV6-6,NA,CASSYGQGYTIYF
TRBV5-1,NA,CASSPAGVAYEQYF
TRBV4-1,NA,CASRGDPGELFF
TRBV7-9,NA,CASSPAGANEQYF
TRBV19,once,CASSIWYSSTDTQYF
TRBV2,NA,CASLVDSYSNQPQHF
TRBV4-1,NA,CASSQGTSGGLLETQYF
TRBV7-7,NA,CASRWDREYEQYF
TRBV5-6,NA,CASSEDFGSNYGYTF
TRBV6-5,NA,CASSSGQPYEQYF
TRBV27,NA,CASSSSGGAETQYF
TRBV7-9,once,CASSLAQGNTEAFF
TRBV6-4,few,CASSDSSGGATDTQYF
TRBV5-4,NA,CASRNGAGELFF
TRBV10-3,few,CAISETDLGWDSPLHF
TRBV28,NA,CASSYRSYEQYF
TRBV5-4,NA,CASSIYNEQFF
TRBV30,NA,CAWWTGGQEKLFF
TRBV9,once,CASSTVGLAVKETQYF
TRBV10-3,NA,CAISERGEQYF
TRBV9,NA,CASSAPGEPNEQFF
TRBV6-1,NA,CASSVTVYEQYF
TRBV10-3,NA,CAISALEGDTQYF
TRBV7-9,NA,CASSRSGTSSYNEQFF
TRBV6-6,once,CASSYSTQGWEQFF